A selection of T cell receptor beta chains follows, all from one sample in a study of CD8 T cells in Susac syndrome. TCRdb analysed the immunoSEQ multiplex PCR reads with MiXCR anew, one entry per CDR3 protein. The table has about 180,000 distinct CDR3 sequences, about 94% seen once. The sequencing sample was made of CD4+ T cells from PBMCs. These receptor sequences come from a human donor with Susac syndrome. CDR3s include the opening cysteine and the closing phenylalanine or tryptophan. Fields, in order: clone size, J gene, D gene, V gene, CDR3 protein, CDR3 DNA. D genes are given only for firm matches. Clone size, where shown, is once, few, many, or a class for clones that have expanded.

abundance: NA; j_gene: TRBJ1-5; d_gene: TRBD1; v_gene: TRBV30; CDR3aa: CAWSGDRGHQSNQPQHF; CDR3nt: TGTGCCTGGAGCGGGGACAGGGGACACCAAAGTAATCAGCCCCAGCATTTT
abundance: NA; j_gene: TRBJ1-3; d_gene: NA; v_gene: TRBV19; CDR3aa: CASSMGLQGGNTIYF; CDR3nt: TGTGCCAGTAGTATGGGTCTTCAGGGTGGAAACACCATATATTTT
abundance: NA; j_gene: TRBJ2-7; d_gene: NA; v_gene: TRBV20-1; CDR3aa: CSARVTGQRGEQYF; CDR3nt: TGCAGTGCTAGGGTTACCGGACAGCGGGGAGAGCAGTACTTC
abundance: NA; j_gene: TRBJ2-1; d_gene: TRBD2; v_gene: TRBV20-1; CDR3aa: CSATLLAGNEQFF; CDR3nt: TGCAGTGCCACCTTACTAGCGGGTAATGAGCAGTTCTTC
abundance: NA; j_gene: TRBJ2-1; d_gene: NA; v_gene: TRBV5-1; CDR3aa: CASSLAEGPTRLFF; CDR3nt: TGCGCCAGCAGCTTGGCCGAGGGGCCCACCCGTTTGTTCTTC
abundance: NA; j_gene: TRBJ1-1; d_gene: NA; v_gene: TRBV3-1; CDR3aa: CASSQASEAFF; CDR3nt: TGTGCCAGCAGCCAGGCTTCTGAAGCTTTCTTT
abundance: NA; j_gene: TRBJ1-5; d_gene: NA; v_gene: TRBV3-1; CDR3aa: CASSQGGRGLMRSNQPQHF; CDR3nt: TGTGCCAGCAGCCAAGGGGGGCGGGGACTCATGCGTAGCAATCAGCCCCAGCATTTT
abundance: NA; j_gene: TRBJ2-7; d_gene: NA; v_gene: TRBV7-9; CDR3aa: CASSPRTPLEQYF; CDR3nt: TGTGCCAGCAGCCCGAGGACTCCTCTAGAGCAGTACTTC
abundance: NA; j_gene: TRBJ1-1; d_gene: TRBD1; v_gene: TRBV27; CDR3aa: CASRPGQTNTEAFF; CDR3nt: TGTGCCAGCAGGCCGGGACAGACTAACACTGAAGCTTTCTTT
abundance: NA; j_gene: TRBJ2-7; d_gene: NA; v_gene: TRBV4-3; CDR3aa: CASSQTISPAYEQYF; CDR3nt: TGCGCCAGCAGCCAAACCATTTCCCCTGCTTACGAGCAGTACTTC
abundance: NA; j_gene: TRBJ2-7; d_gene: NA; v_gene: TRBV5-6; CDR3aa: CASSQDPLGRTPYEQYF; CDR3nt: TGTGCCAGCAGCCAAGATCCGTTGGGACGTACCCCCTACGAGCAGTACTTC
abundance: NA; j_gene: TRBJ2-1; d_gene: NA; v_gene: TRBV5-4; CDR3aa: CASSLEGGGYNEQFF; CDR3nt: TGTGCCAGCAGCTTAGAGGGGGGGGGCTACAATGAGCAGTTCTTC
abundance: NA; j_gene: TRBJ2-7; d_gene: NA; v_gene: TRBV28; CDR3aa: CASSAFGGTQDGYEQYF; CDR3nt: TGTGCCAGCAGCGCCTTTGGGGGGACGCAGGATGGCTACGAGCAGTACTTC
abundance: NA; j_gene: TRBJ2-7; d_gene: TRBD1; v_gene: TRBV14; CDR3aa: CASSPDRDRSSEQYF; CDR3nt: TGTGCCAGCAGCCCCGACCGGGACAGGTCTAGTGAGCAGTACTTC
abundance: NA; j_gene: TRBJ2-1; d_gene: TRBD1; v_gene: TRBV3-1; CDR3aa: CASSPGTVRNEQFF; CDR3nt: TGTGCCAGCAGCCCGGGGACAGTCAGAAATGAGCAGTTCTTC
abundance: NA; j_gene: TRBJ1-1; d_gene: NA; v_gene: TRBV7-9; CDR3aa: CASSPGLGGADTEAFF; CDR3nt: TGTGCCAGCAGCCCAGGGTTGGGGGGAGCGGACACTGAAGCTTTCTTT
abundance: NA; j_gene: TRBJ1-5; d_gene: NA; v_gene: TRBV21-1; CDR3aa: CASSKRGTPGSNQPQHF; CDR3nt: TGTGCCAGCAGCAAAAGAGGGACCCCTGGGAGCAATCAGCCCCAGCATTTT
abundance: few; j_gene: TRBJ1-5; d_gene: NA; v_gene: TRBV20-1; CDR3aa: CSARDGSNQPQHF; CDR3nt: TGCAGTGCTAGAGATGGCAGTAATCAGCCCCAGCATTTT
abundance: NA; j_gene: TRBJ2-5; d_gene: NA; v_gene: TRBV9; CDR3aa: CASSGRDSQETQYF; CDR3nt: TGTGCCAGCAGCGGACGAGACTCTCAAGAGACCCAGTACTTC
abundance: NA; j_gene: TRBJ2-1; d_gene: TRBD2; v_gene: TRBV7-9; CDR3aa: CASSLLARGVEFF; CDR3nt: TGTGCCAGCAGCTTACTGGCTCGGGGGGTGGAGTTCTTC
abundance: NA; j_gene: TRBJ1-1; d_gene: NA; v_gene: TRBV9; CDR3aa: CASSQSLQGNTEAFF; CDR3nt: TGTGCCAGCAGCCAATCCTTACAGGGGAACACTGAAGCTTTCTTT
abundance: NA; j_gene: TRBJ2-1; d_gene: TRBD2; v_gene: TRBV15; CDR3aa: CATRVTSSGPLNEQFF; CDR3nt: TGTGCCACCAGAGTGACGAGTAGCGGGCCTCTTAATGAGCAGTTCTTC